A single sample gave rise to the 20 T cell receptor beta chains below, sequenced in a study of T and B cells in COVID-19 patients (TCRdb year 2020). Genomic DNA extracted from blood was used in amounts of 250-500 ng for amplification of TRB repertoires. The data were produced on an Illumina MiSeq. Multiplex PCR with BIOMED2 TRB-A/B primer pools was used to amplify the TRB rearrangements. In TCRdb, the public reads were trimmed at Q25 with fastp and aligned with MiXCR, with productive beta chains retained. Each entry merges the rows of one CDR3 protein and shows their most common DNA and genes. The table for this sample lists roughly 4,700 distinct CDR3 sequences; 30% to 40% of them were counted only once. Around 24% of the sample is taken by the ten largest. Sequencing was done on a sample of blood. The receptors stem from a human donor who had recovered from COVID-19.

The sample holds a few counts of this clonotype. The genes are TRBV30 and TRBJ2-1, with D possibly TRBD2 on 6 matching bases. Germline V gives CDR1 GTSNPN, CDR2 SVGIG (reference sequence). CDR3 length equals 15 residues. The V end was cut by 7 bases, the J end by 8 bases, with 24 bases between. In DNA, the CDR3 is TGTGCCTTGACTCGCGGGAAGGGAGTTATCGATGAGCAGTTCTTC. Translated, it gives CALTRGKGVIDEQFF.

Only a few counts were recorded for this clonotype. The rearrangement joins TRBV27 to TRBJ2-7, with D unresolved. CDR1 and CDR2 from the germline V gene are MNHEY and SMNVEV (reference sequence). CDR3 length: 13 residues. The ends were cut back, 2 bases at V and 4 bases at J, with 9 bases in the middle. This chain's CDR3 is CASSLVEGYEQYF. Here the CDR3 DNA reads TGTGCCAGCAGTTTAGTGGAAGGGTACGAGCAGTACTTC.

This clonotype is judged medium-sized. This chain connects TRBV30 to TRBJ2-1; a weak D match, TRBD2 (5 bases). V shed 2 bases and J shed 0 bases, with 8 bases lying between them. The CDR3 length is 14 residues. The germline CDR1 and CDR2 sequences are GTSNPN and SVGIG (reference sequence). The CDR3 loop reads CAWSRRDSYNEQFF. DNA for the CDR3: TGTGCCTGGAGTCGACGGGACTCCTACAATGAGCAGTTCTTC.

The gene calls are TRBV6-1 and TRBJ1-1; D perhaps matches TRBD1 (6 bases). Germline loops: CDR1 MNHNS, CDR2 SASEGT. The CDR3 is 14 residues long. V was cut by 10 bases and J by 1 base, with 16 bases left in between. The CDR3 DNA reads TGTGCCACTACCCACGACAGGCGGAACACTGAAGCTTTCTTT. Protein product: CATTHDRRNTEAFF.

Relative to its sample, this clonotype is medium-sized. CDR3 amino acids: CASSSPGPHNEQFF. The CDR3 nucleotides are TGTGCCAGTAGTTCCCCGGGACCCCACAATGAGCAGTTCTTC. V and J are TRBV19 and TRBJ2-1, with D perhaps assigned TRBD1 or TRBD2 (5 bases each). V shed 5 bases and J shed 5 bases, with 13 bases lying between them. Germline CDR1 is LNHDA and CDR2 is SQIVND (reference sequence). The CDR3 is made up of 14 amino acids.

The chain has TRBV30 and TRBJ1-2; a possible D gene is TRBD1 (6 bases). This CDR3 has 15 amino acids. CDR1 is GTSNPN, CDR2 SVGIG, per germline (reference sequence). Trimming took 4 bases from V and 7 from J, leaving 22 bases between them. Here the CDR3 reads CAWTWDTPKRSGYTF. The CDR3 nucleotides are TGTGCCTGGACCTGGGACACACCAAAACGGTCTGGCTACACCTTC.

This clonotype turned up a few times. V gene TRBV5-5 combines with J gene TRBJ1-3, with D possibly TRBD1 on 6 matching bases. The CDR3 has 15 amino acids. The germline V gene has CDR1 SGHKS and CDR2 YYEKEE (reference sequence). The V and J ends lost 1 base and 0 bases respectively, with 8 bases between them. The CDR3 sequence is CASSLLTGSGNTIYF. Here the CDR3 DNA reads TGTGCCAGCAGCTTGTTGACAGGCTCTGGAAACACCATATATTTT.

This clonotype qualifies as medium-sized. This chain connects TRBV15 to TRBJ2-3; TRBD1 matches at 9 bases. Looked up from germline, CDR1 is LNHNV and CDR2 is YYDKDF (reference sequence). This CDR3 comprises 15 residues. Unmatched junction bases numbered 6, after V lost 3 bases and J lost 5 bases. The CDR3 spells CATSSWTGVGDTQYF. DNA for the CDR3: TGTGCCACCAGCAGCTGGACAGGGGTTGGAGATACGCAGTATTTT.

The chain's CDR3 is CASSSDRGDQHF. The DNA of the CDR3 is TGTGCCAGCAGTTCCGACAGGGGGGACCAGCATTTT. The chain employs TRBV5-4 and TRBJ1-5, with 9 bases identical to TRBD1. Germline trimming cut 5 bases from V and 12 bases from J; bases unmatched to any gene: 6. The V gene's germline CDR1 is SGHNT and CDR2 YYREEE (reference sequence). The CDR3 length is 12 residues.

This chain uses TRBV19 with TRBJ1-1; D gene ambiguous. CDR1 is LNHDA, CDR2 SQIVND, per germline (reference sequence). The CDR3 is 15 residues long. V was clipped by 3 bases and J by 1 base, with 12 bases between them. CDR3 in amino acids: CASSIRWRRNTEAFF. The CDR3 nucleotides are TGTGCCAGTAGTATCAGGTGGCGGCGGAACACTGAAGCTTTCTTT.

This rearrangement joins TRBV19 to TRBJ1-1, with D uncertain. The CDR3 has 12 residues. Trimming cost V 4 bases and J 7 bases, with 10 bases left between them. Germline-derived CDR1 and CDR2 are LNHDA and SQIVND (reference sequence). CDR3 loop: CASSTRQNEAFF. The CDR3 coding sequence is TGTGCCAGTAGTACCCGGCAGAATGAAGCTTTCTTT.

In this sample, this clonotype turned up a few times. The chain has TRBV7-9 and TRBJ2-7, with 7 nucleotides matching TRBD1. Germline trimming cut 7 bases from V and 2 bases from J; bases unmatched to any gene: 5. CDR1 is SEHNR and CDR2 is FQNEAQ in the germline V gene (reference sequence). The CDR3 totals 13 residues. CDR3 bases: TGTGCCAGCACCCGGGACAGTACCTACGAGCAGTACTTC. The encoded protein is CASTRDSTYEQYF.

This clonotype was detected only a few times. CDR3 nucleotide sequence: TGTGCCAGCAGTTCCGGGCCCCGAAGCTACGAGCAGTACTTC. As protein: CASSSGPRSYEQYF. The chain recombines TRBV27 with TRBJ2-7; D not certain. Germline lookup yields CDR1 MNHEY and CDR2 SMNVEV (reference sequence). V lost 4 bases and J lost 3, with 13 bases in between. The CDR3 length is 14 residues.

This clonotype was recorded a few times. V and J are TRBV6-2 or TRBV6-3 and TRBJ2-1; D possibly matches TRBD1 or TRBD2 (5 bases each). Germline lookup yields CDR1 MNHEY and CDR2 SVGEGT. The CDR3 is made up of 17 amino acids. Trimming stripped 6 bases from V and 3 bases from J, with 21 bases between. This CDR3 reads CASRKKDLGVVYNEQFF. The CDR3, as DNA: TGTGCCAGCAGGAAGAAGGACTTGGGGGTGGTCTACAATGAGCAGTTCTTC.

This rearrangement joins TRBV6-5 to TRBJ2-5; either TRBD1 or TRBD2 may fit D (5 bases each). The V gene lost 5 bases and the J gene lost 5 bases, with 15 bases spanning the gap. The CDR3 length is 14 residues. The germline CDR1 and CDR2 sequences are MNHEY and SVGAGI. This chain's CDR3 is CASSETGTGETQYF. CDR3 in DNA: TGTGCCAGCAGTGAAACCGGGACGGGGGAGACCCAGTACTTC.

This clonotype has only a few counts. The rearrangement joins TRBV12-3 or TRBV12-4 to TRBJ1-1; a possible D gene is TRBD1 (5 bases). CDR3 length: 14 residues. The V and J ends lost 3 bases and 1 base respectively, with 9 bases between them. This CDR3 is CASSFLQENTEAFF. The CDR3 DNA is TGTGCCAGCAGTTTCTTACAGGAGAACACTGAAGCTTTCTTT.

By frequency in the sample, this clonotype is medium-sized. The gene calls are TRBV29-1 and TRBJ2-7; 15 bases line up with TRBD2. This CDR3 has 16 residues. J gave up 4 bases and V 6 bases, and 10 bases lay outside the gene matches. Germline CDR1 SQVTM, CDR2 ANQGSEA. The CDR3 coding sequence is TGCAGCGTCGCCGGGACTAGCGGGAGGCCCGGGTACGAGCAGTACTTC. This translates into CSVAGTSGRPGYEQYF.

This chain links TRBV11-2 with TRBJ2-2; D remains unclear. The germline CDR1 and CDR2 sequences are SGHAT and FQNNGV. V was trimmed by 5 bases and J by 6 bases, leaving 16 bases between them. The CDR3 is made up of 15 amino acids. As DNA, the CDR3 is TGTGCCAGCAGCCGATTAAGGGATCGTTCCGGGGAGCTGTTTTTT. Translation gives CASSRLRDRSGELFF.

This clonotype was recorded a few times. V usage is TRBV19 and J usage is TRBJ1-2; no reliable D call. V dropped 4 bases and J dropped 8 bases, with 11 bases sitting between them. Germline V gene data show CDR1 as LNHDA and CDR2 as SQIVND (reference sequence). The CDR3 contains 12 residues. The CDR3 protein is CASSTGSEGYTF. The CDR3 nucleotides read TGTGCCAGTAGTACGGGGTCTGAGGGCTACACCTTC.

This clonotype has only a few counts. The rearrangement joins TRBV12-3 or TRBV12-4 to TRBJ2-3; D may be TRBD2 (5 bases). The CDR3 has 14 residues. The V end was cut by 2 bases, the J end by 2 bases, with 8 bases between. The CDR3, as DNA: TGTGCCAGCAGTTTATGGGGAGTCACAGATACGCAGTATTTT. As protein: CASSLWGVTDTQYF.